These T cell receptor beta chains were read from a single sample in a study of T cells in localized non-small cell lung cancer. Clones were sequenced by immunoSEQ multiplex PCR, and TCRdb holds only the in-frame ones, with some missing. The sample yields about 40,000 clones, approximately 86% seen once. This specimen consisted of peripheral blood, obtained before any cancer treatment. These receptors were taken from a man between 35 and 75 years old with stage I lung adenocarcinoma. The CDR3 runs from the conserved cysteine through the conserved F or W. Each record gives: J gene, V gene, clone size, D gene, CDR3 DNA, CDR3 protein. D genes are given only for firm matches. Some rows have no size entry. The others give once, few or many, or a class for an expanded clone.

j_call: TRBJ2-1
v_call: TRBV7-2
clone_size: .
d_call: TRBD2
cdr3_nt: TGTGCCAGCAGTCCGGGAGGGCCTAAGAATGAGCAGTTCTTC
cdr3_aa: CASSPGGPKNEQFF

j_call: TRBJ2-5
v_call: TRBV7-2
clone_size: .
d_call: .
cdr3_nt: TGTGCCAGCAGCCCGAACAGGCGGGAGACCCAGTACTTC
cdr3_aa: CASSPNRRETQYF

j_call: TRBJ1-1
v_call: TRBV29-1
clone_size: .
d_call: .
cdr3_nt: TGCAGCGCCCGGATGAACACTGAAGCTTTCTTT
cdr3_aa: CSARMNTEAFF

j_call: TRBJ1-5
v_call: TRBV11-1
clone_size: .
d_call: .
cdr3_nt: TGTGCCAGCAGCCCCACCCCAGGGGATCAGCCCCAGCATTTT
cdr3_aa: CASSPTPGDQPQHF

j_call: TRBJ2-3
v_call: TRBV10-3
clone_size: once
d_call: .
cdr3_nt: TGTGCCATCAGTGAGTCTGGACGGAGAAACACAGATACGCAGTATTTT
cdr3_aa: CAISESGRRNTDTQYF

j_call: TRBJ1-1
v_call: TRBV7-2
clone_size: once
d_call: .
cdr3_nt: TGTGCCAGCAGCTTATCAACGGTTCCTGAAGCTTTCTTT
cdr3_aa: CASSLSTVPEAFF

j_call: TRBJ2-3
v_call: TRBV7-2
clone_size: .
d_call: .
cdr3_nt: TGTGCCAGCAGCTTAATTCTAGCCTCAGATACGCAGTATTTT
cdr3_aa: CASSLILASDTQYF

j_call: TRBJ2-1
v_call: TRBV7-9
clone_size: .
d_call: TRBD2
cdr3_nt: TGTGCCAGCAGCCCCAGACTAGCGGGAGAGGGGGTCAATGAGCAGTTCTTC
cdr3_aa: CASSPRLAGEGVNEQFF

j_call: TRBJ1-1
v_call: TRBV27
clone_size: few
d_call: TRBD1
cdr3_nt: TGTGCCAGCAGTTTTAATTCGGGACAGGGACGCACTGAAGCTTTCTTT
cdr3_aa: CASSFNSGQGRTEAFF

j_call: TRBJ2-3
v_call: TRBV6-1
clone_size: once
d_call: .
cdr3_nt: TGTGCCAGCAGTGAAGCGGGACTTAGCACAGATACGCAGTATTTT
cdr3_aa: CASSEAGLSTDTQYF

j_call: TRBJ1-5
v_call: TRBV11-2
clone_size: .
d_call: .
cdr3_nt: TGTGCCAGCAGCTTAGAACCAGGAGGTCAGCCCCAGCATTTT
cdr3_aa: CASSLEPGGQPQHF

j_call: TRBJ1-2
v_call: TRBV4-3
clone_size: .
d_call: .
cdr3_nt: TGCGCCAGCAGCCAAGATAGTCAGGGCGACTATGGCTACACCTTC
cdr3_aa: CASSQDSQGDYGYTF

j_call: TRBJ2-7
v_call: TRBV18
clone_size: .
d_call: .
cdr3_nt: TGTGCCAGCTCACCGTTCAGTAAACCCTACGAGCAGTACTTC
cdr3_aa: CASSPFSKPYEQYF

j_call: TRBJ2-6
v_call: TRBV27
clone_size: .
d_call: TRBD1
cdr3_nt: TGTGCCAGCAGTCGCCGGGACAGGGCAGCCTCTGGGGCCAACGTCCTGACTTTC
cdr3_aa: CASSRRDRAASGANVLTF

j_call: TRBJ2-7
v_call: TRBV19
clone_size: once
d_call: .
cdr3_nt: TGTGCCAGTAGTCCCCAGGGGTTCGCCTCCTACGAGCAGTACTTC
cdr3_aa: CASSPQGFASYEQYF

j_call: TRBJ2-7
v_call: TRBV6-1
clone_size: .
d_call: .
cdr3_nt: TGTGCCAGCAGGGCGGACAGCTCCTACGAGCAGTACTTC
cdr3_aa: CASRADSSYEQYF

j_call: TRBJ2-7
v_call: TRBV11-3
clone_size: .
d_call: .
cdr3_nt: TGTGCCAGCAGCCCCCGGGACGGATCCTACGAGCAGTACTTC
cdr3_aa: CASSPRDGSYEQYF